This is a list of T cell receptor beta chains from one sample in a study of blood T cell repertoires in COVID-19. Profiling relied on immunoSEQ multiplex PCR, and the TCRdb table lists in-frame clones only, not all of them. The sample contains about 270,000 clones, roughly 83% of which appear only once. Specimen: peripheral blood. Every receptor here comes from a woman at least 80 years old with COVID-19, enrolled during active disease. The CDR3 runs from the conserved cysteine through the conserved F or W. The D gene is left open where the match is weak. Clone size is given for some rows only: seen once, a few or many times, or a class if the clone is expanded.

D,V,size,J,CDR3,DNA
TRBD1,TRBV5-1,once,TRBJ1-2,CASSLEGTDGYTF,TGCGCCAGCAGCTTGGAGGGGACAGATGGCTACACCTTC
TRBD1,TRBV5-8,once,TRBJ2-5,CASSRDSRVETQYF,TGTGCCAGCAGCCGGGACAGCAGGGTAGAGACCCAGTACTTC
TRBD2,TRBV7-2,.,TRBJ2-1,CASSSSTSGGEQFF,TGTGCCAGCAGCTCATCGACTAGCGGGGGTGAGCAGTTCTTC
.,TRBV6-5,.,TRBJ1-2,CASSRDTTTYGYTF,TGTGCCAGCAGTCGGGACACAACTACCTATGGCTACACCTTC
.,TRBV28,.,TRBJ2-3,CASSNTRDTQYF,TGTGCCAGCAGTAATACTCGGGATACGCAGTATTTT
.,TRBV5-4,.,TRBJ1-1,CATRGKDTEAFF,TGTGCCACTAGGGGCAAGGACACTGAAGCTTTCTTT
.,TRBV10-3,few,TRBJ1-2,CAISDPDSPYGYTF,TGTGCCATCAGCGATCCGGACAGCCCCTATGGCTACACCTTC
.,TRBV7-2,.,TRBJ2-2,CASSRTVPGELFF,TGTGCCAGCAGCAGGACAGTGCCCGGGGAGCTGTTTTTT
.,TRBV15,.,TRBJ2-3,CATSRDLVVRGDTQYF,TGTGCCACCAGCAGAGATCTAGTAGTTCGGGGAGATACGCAGTATTTT
TRBD1,TRBV15,.,TRBJ2-2,CATSSRQGRRTGELFF,TGTGCCACCAGCAGTAGACAGGGAAGAAGAACCGGGGAGCTGTTTTTT
TRBD2,TRBV9,.,TRBJ2-3,CASSVDPSGGATDTQYF,TGTGCCAGCAGCGTAGATCCTAGCGGGGGGGCTACAGATACGCAGTATTTT
TRBD1,TRBV19,once,TRBJ2-1,CASSIALDRAYGQFF,TGTGCCAGTAGTATTGCATTGGACAGGGCGTACGGGCAGTTCTTC
TRBD1,TRBV3-1/TRBV3-2,few,TRBJ1-2,CASSGRDRGNYGYTF,TGTGCCAGCAGCGGCCGGGACAGGGGGAACTATGGCTACACCTTC
.,TRBV18,once,TRBJ1-1,CASSESHSNTEAFF,TGTGCCAGCTCCGAGTCTCATTCGAACACTGAAGCTTTCTTT
.,TRBV7-3,.,TRBJ2-3,CASSFTGSTDTQYF,TGTGCCAGCAGCTTTACAGGGTCAACAGATACGCAGTATTTT
TRBD2,TRBV3-1/TRBV3-2,.,TRBJ2-2,CASSPRLAVNTGELFF,TGTGCCAGCAGCCCCCGACTAGCGGTGAACACCGGGGAGCTGTTTTTT
.,TRBV5-1,.,TRBJ1-4,CASSLGSDSNWGKLFF,TGCGCCAGCAGCTTGGGCTCGGACAGCAATTGGGGAAAACTGTTTTTT
.,TRBV19,.,TRBJ1-1,CASSIMPGLVTEAFF,TGTGCCAGTAGTATAATGCCAGGGCTGGTCACTGAAGCTTTCTTT
.,TRBV5-6,.,TRBJ1-2,CASNLQGWGYTF,TGTGCCAGCAACTTACAGGGTTGGGGCTACACCTTC
.,TRBV19,.,TRBJ2-3,CASRREGADTQYF,TGTGCATCAAGGAGGGAGGGGGCAGATACGCAGTATTTT
.,TRBV5-5,.,TRBJ1-2,CASSWGAGAYGYTF,TGTGCCAGCAGCTGGGGGGCGGGGGCCTATGGCTACACCTTC
TRBD2,TRBV14,.,TRBJ2-5,CASSPFMGLAETQYF,TGTGCCAGCAGCCCGTTTATGGGACTAGCGGAGACCCAGTACTTC
.,TRBV6-2/TRBV6-3,.,TRBJ1-2,CASSAGYGYTF,TGTGCCAGCAGTGCAGGATATGGCTACACCTTC
.,TRBV28,.,TRBJ1-1,CASSLMQGGAEAFF,TGTGCCAGCAGTTTAATGCAGGGCGGGGCTGAAGCTTTCTTT
.,TRBV7-3,.,TRBJ2-5,CASSLGQGLGQETQYF,TGTGCCAGCAGCTTAGGGCAGGGTTTGGGGCAAGAGACCCAGTACTTC
TRBD2,TRBV4-3,.,TRBJ2-3,CASSQDLTSGVGTQYF,TGCGCCAGCAGCCAAGACCTGACTAGCGGGGTGGGTACGCAGTATTTT
.,TRBV19,.,TRBJ1-3,CASMSGGSGNTIYF,TGTGCCAGTATGTCGGGGGGCTCTGGAAACACCATATATTTT
.,TRBV7-2,few,TRBJ2-5,CASSPRRSEAQYF,TGTGCCAGCAGCCCTAGACGGTCGGAGGCCCAGTACTTC
TRBD1,TRBV9,.,TRBJ2-3,CASSVTGVTDTQYF,TGTGCCAGCAGCGTCACAGGGGTCACAGATACGCAGTATTTT
TRBD1,TRBV5-5,.,TRBJ1-4,CASSRWTGEGEKLFF,TGTGCCAGCAGCCGGTGGACAGGGGAGGGAGAAAAACTGTTTTTT
TRBD1,TRBV6-5,.,TRBJ1-1,CASRTTGQNTEAFF,TGTGCCAGCAGGACGACAGGGCAGAACACTGAAGCTTTCTTT
TRBD1,TRBV27,.,TRBJ1-2,CASSQGQGNYGYTF,TGTGCCAGCAGCCAGGGACAGGGGAACTATGGCTACACCTTC
.,TRBV19,.,TRBJ2-7,CASSIKTFYEQYF,TGTGCCAGTAGTATCAAGACATTTTACGAGCAGTACTTC
TRBD2,TRBV6-1,.,TRBJ2-1,CAISGGGNEQFF,TGTGCCATCTCCGGGGGGGGAAATGAGCAGTTCTTC
TRBD1,TRBV18,once,TRBJ1-1,CASSPGQDLGTEAFF,TGTGCCAGCTCCCCAGGACAGGATCTAGGCACTGAAGCTTTCTTT
.,TRBV27,.,TRBJ1-6,CASSLSPGGYNSPLHF,TGTGCCAGCAGTTTATCGCCGGGGGGTTATAATTCACCCCTCCACTTT
.,TRBV28,.,TRBJ1-5,CASSLFGLGSNQPQHF,TGTGCCAGCAGTTTATTTGGTCTTGGCAGCAATCAGCCCCAGCATTTT
.,TRBV18,.,TRBJ2-1,CASSLRGASYNEQFF,TGTGCCAGCTCGCTCCGGGGGGCCTCCTACAATGAGCAGTTCTTC
TRBD1,TRBV28,.,TRBJ1-2,CASTQGGVYGYTF,TGTGCCAGCACACAGGGGGGAGTCTATGGCTACACCTTC
.,TRBV28,.,TRBJ1-2,CASSFRGIGGYTF,TGTGCCAGCAGTTTCAGGGGAATCGGGGGCTACACCTTC
.,TRBV6-5,.,TRBJ1-1,CASRGLVVPDTEAFF,TGTGCCAGCAGGGGGCTTGTGGTACCCGACACTGAAGCTTTCTTT
.,TRBV6-6,.,TRBJ1-1,CASSWGGTTEAFF,TGTGCCAGCAGCTGGGGGGGTACCACTGAAGCTTTCTTT